Presented here are 15 T cell receptor beta chains from one specimen sequenced in a study of CDR3 diversity in severe acne. One entry per CDR3 protein, called by TCRdb with MiXCR from the PCR reads. The top ten clones hold roughly 10% of a sample with more than 70,000 distinct CDR3 sequences, approximately 49% of them seen once. Sequences were obtained from blood. The source is a male donor with severe acne vulgaris.

CDR3 sequence (DNA): TGTGCCAGTAGTGGGTGGACTAGCGGGAGATCAGGGTCCGAGCAGTACTTC. It yields the protein CASSGWTSGRSGSEQYF. This rearrangement joins TRBV19 to TRBJ2-7, with 13 bases fitting TRBD2. Germline lookup yields CDR1 LNHDA and CDR2 SQIVND (reference sequence). This CDR3 has 17 amino acids. V lost 5 bases to trimming and J lost 6 bases; unmatched junction nucleotides: 13.

The V call is TRBV20-1, the J call TRBJ2-5; TRBD1 agrees at 7 bases. The CDR3 is 14 residues long. CDR1 is DFQATT, CDR2 SNEGSKA, per germline (reference sequence). The ends lost 5 bases at V and 0 bases at J; junction bases unmatched: 6. For the CDR3, the DNA is TGCAGTGCTCGGGGACAGACATACCAAGAGACCCAGTACTTC. As protein: CSARGQTYQETQYF.

The genes are TRBV29-1 and TRBJ2-5; no firm D call. V lost 7 bases and J 4 bases, leaving 19 bases between the germline ends. The CDR3 spans 14 residues. Per the germline V gene, CDR1 is SQVTM and CDR2 is ANQGSEA. The CDR3 sequence is CSADVYGSRETQYF. The CDR3 DNA reads as TGCAGCGCCGACGTCTATGGTTCCCGAGAGACCCAGTACTTC.

A note on this clonotype: A read error may be the cause here, since a much bigger clone is one base away. The rearrangement uses TRBV19 and TRBJ1-1; TRBD1 might be the D (5 bases). V was shortened by 4 bases and J by 1 base, with 10 bases between the two germline ends. The CDR3 is made up of 14 amino acids. The germline V gene encodes CDR1 LNHDA and CDR2 SQIVND (reference sequence). CDR3 residues: CASSTGRANTEAFF. DNA for the CDR3: TGTGCCAGTAGTACGGGCAGGGCGAACACTGAAGCTTTCTTT.

This clonotype is classed as medium-sized. This chain uses TRBV20-1 with TRBJ2-3; tentative D call: TRBD1 (6 bases). Germline-derived CDR1 and CDR2 are DFQATT and SNEGSKA (reference sequence). The CDR3 runs to 15 residues. Trimming stripped 4 bases from V and 3 bases from J, with 17 bases between. CDR3 bases: TGCAGTGCTACGCCTCGGGACATAGGAACAGATACGCAGTATTTT. Its protein is CSATPRDIGTDTQYF.

This chain uses TRBV29-1 with TRBJ1-5; no firm D call. The germline V gene has CDR1 SQVTM and CDR2 ANQGSEA. Trimming removed 5 bases from V and 0 bases from J, with 11 bases in between. The CDR3 length is 14 residues. CDR3 in amino acids: CSVLREDSNQPQHF. Written as DNA, the CDR3 is TGCAGCGTTTTGAGAGAGGATAGCAATCAGCCCCAGCATTTT.

The count of this clonotype is one. V is TRBV13 and J is TRBJ2-2; no firm D call. Trimming stripped 6 bases from V and 9 bases from J, with 11 bases between. The CDR3 covers 12 residues. CDR1 and CDR2 from the germline V gene are PRHDT and FYEKMQ (reference sequence). CDR3 in DNA: TGTGCCAGCAGTGAAGTTCTATGGGAGCTGTTTTTT. Amino acids: CASSEVLWELFF. The whole variable domain, remainder taken from reference TRBV13 and TRBJ2-2, is AAGVIQSPRHLIKEKRETATLKCYPIPRHDTVYWYQQGPGQDPQFLISFYEKMQSDKGSIPDRFSAQQFSDYHSELNMSSLELGDSALYFCASSEVLWELFFGEGSRLTVL.

This clonotype was picked up many times. This sequence joins TRBV7-6 and TRBJ2-1; 7 nucleotides align to TRBD1. This CDR3 region has 14 residues. Germline V CDR1 and CDR2: SGHVS, FNYEAQ. V was pared by 5 bases and J by 6 bases, with 7 bases of the junction left unmatched. CDR3 protein: CASSTGQDLNEQFF. CDR3 bases: TGTGCCAGCAGCACAGGACAGGACCTCAATGAGCAGTTCTTC.

This clonotype was observed a few times. The gene calls are TRBV6-5 and TRBJ2-1; maybe TRBD2 (5 bases). This CDR3 is 15 amino acids long. With 6 bases removed from V and 2 bases from J, the gap between germline ends came to 14 bases. Germline CDR1 is MNHEY and CDR2 is SVGAGI. CDR3 sequence: CASRATYSAYNEQFF. The CDR3 coding sequence is TGTGCCAGCAGGGCGACATATAGCGCCTACAATGAGCAGTTCTTC.

This clonotype was detected a few times. This sequence joins TRBV4-2 and TRBJ1-2; the match to TRBD1 covers 7 bases. Germline-derived CDR1 and CDR2 are LGHNA and YNFKEQ. The CDR3 totals 12 residues. V lost 5 bases to trimming and J lost 6 bases; unmatched junction nucleotides: 3. The chain's CDR3 is CASSITGDGYTF. CDR3 in DNA: TGTGCCAGCAGCATCACAGGGGATGGCTACACCTTC.

The V call is TRBV7-8, the J call TRBJ2-2; TRBD1 matches at 8 bases. CDR3 length equals 17 residues. Germline CDR1 SGHVS, CDR2 FQNEAQ. V lost 0 bases, J lost 4 bases, and 7 bases stayed unmatched. Written as DNA, the CDR3 is TGTGCCAGCAGCTTAGCGGGGCAGGGGGCGCGCACCGGGGAGCTGTTTTTT. Its translation: CASSLAGQGARTGELFF.

For the CDR3, the DNA is TGTGCCAGTAGACCCCGGGGGCGGGTCCAAGAGACCCAGTACTTC. This translates into CASRPRGRVQETQYF. This chain connects TRBV19 to TRBJ2-5; perhaps D is TRBD1 or TRBD2 (6 bases each). V dropped 6 bases and J dropped 1 base, with 15 bases sitting between them. This CDR3 has 15 amino acids. Per germline, CDR1 LNHDA and CDR2 SQIVND (reference sequence). The full variable domain, in which reference TRBV19 and TRBJ2-5 provide the parts outside the CDR3, is DGGITQSPKYLFRKEGQNVTLSCEQNLNHDAMYWYRQDPGQGLRLIYYSQIVNDFQKGDIAEGYSVSREKKESFPLTVTSAQKNPTAFYLCASRPRGRVQETQYFGPGTRLLVL.

The chain links TRBV10-2 to TRBJ2-7; 10 nucleotides line up with TRBD2. Trimming removed 2 bases from V and 3 bases from J; junction bases left unmatched: 10. The CDR3 spans 17 residues. Germline V gene lookup returns CDR1 WSHSY and CDR2 SAAADI. Written as DNA, the CDR3 is TGCGCCAGCAGTGAGGTCCCTAGCGGGAGATTGATCTACGAGCAGTACTTC. Amino acid sequence: CASSEVPSGRLIYEQYF.

This chain joins TRBV7-9 and TRBJ1-5, with 9 nucleotides matching TRBD1. V lost 5 bases to trimming and J lost 2 bases; unmatched junction nucleotides: 7. This CDR3 comprises 16 residues. Looked up from germline, CDR1 is SEHNR and CDR2 is FQNEAQ (reference sequence). The CDR3 reads CASSGTGCRGNQPQHF. Here the CDR3 DNA reads TGTGCCAGCAGCGGGACAGGGTGCCGGGGCAATCAGCCCCAGCATTTT.

The rearrangement joins TRBV7-2 to TRBJ2-7; 12 bases are shared with TRBD2. This CDR3 has 13 residues. Germline CDR1 SGHTA, CDR2 FQGNSA. The trim removed 6 bases at V and 8 bases at J, leaving 5 bases unmatched. CDR3 bases: TGTGCCAGCAGTCGACTAGCGGGAGATAAGCAGTACTTC. The encoded protein is CASSRLAGDKQYF.